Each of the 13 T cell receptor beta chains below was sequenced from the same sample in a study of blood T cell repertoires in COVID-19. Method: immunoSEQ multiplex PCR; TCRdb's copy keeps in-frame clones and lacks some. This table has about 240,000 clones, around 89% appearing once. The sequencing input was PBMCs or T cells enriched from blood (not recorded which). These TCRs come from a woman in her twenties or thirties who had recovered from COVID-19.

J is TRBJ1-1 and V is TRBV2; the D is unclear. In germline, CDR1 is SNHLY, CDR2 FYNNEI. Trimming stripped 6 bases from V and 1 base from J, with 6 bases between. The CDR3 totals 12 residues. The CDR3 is CASRDKNTEAFF. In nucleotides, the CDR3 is TGTGCCAGCAGAGACAAGAACACTGAAGCTTTCTTT.

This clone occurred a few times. For the CDR3, the DNA is TGCGCCAGCAGCCAAGAGTCCGGGACAGGGGGGGCCGAGCAGTACTTC. Protein product: CASSQESGTGGAEQYF. This chain joins TRBV4-3 and TRBJ2-7, with 11 bases matching TRBD1. CDR1 LGHNA and CDR2 YSLEER come from the germline V gene. The J segment lost 6 bases and the V segment lost 0 bases, leaving 7 bases of the junction unmatched. The CDR3 extends over 16 amino acids.

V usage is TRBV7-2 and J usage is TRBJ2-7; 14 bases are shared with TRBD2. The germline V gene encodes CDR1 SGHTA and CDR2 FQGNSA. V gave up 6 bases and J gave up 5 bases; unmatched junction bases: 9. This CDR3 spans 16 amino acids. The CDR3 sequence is CASSPPTSGRANEQYF. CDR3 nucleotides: TGTGCCAGCAGTCCCCCGACTAGCGGGAGGGCCAACGAGCAGTACTTC.

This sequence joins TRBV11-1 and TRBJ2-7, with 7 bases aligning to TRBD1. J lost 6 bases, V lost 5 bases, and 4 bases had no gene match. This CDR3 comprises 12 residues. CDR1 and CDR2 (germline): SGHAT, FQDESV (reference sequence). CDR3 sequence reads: CASSHNRGEQYF. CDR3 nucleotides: TGTGCCAGCAGCCATAACAGGGGCGAGCAGTACTTC.

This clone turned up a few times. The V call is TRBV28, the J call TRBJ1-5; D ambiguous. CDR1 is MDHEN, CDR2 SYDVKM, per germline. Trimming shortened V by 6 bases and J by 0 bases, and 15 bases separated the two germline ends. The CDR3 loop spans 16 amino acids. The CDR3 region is CASSPGGRDSNQPQHF. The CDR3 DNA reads TGTGCCAGCAGCCCGGGAGGGCGAGATAGCAATCAGCCCCAGCATTTT. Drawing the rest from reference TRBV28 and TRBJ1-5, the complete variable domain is DVKVTQSSRYLVKRTGEKVFLECVQDMDHENMFWYRQDPGLGLRLIYFSYDVKMKEKGDIPEGYSVSREKKERFSLILESASTNQTSMYLCASSPGGRDSNQPQHFGDGTRLSIL.

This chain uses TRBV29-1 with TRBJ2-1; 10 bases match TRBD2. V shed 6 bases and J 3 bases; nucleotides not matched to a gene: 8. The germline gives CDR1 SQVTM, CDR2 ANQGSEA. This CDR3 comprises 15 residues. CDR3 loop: CSVLLAGAYYNEQFF. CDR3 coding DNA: TGCAGCGTCCTGCTAGCGGGGGCGTACTACAATGAGCAGTTCTTC.

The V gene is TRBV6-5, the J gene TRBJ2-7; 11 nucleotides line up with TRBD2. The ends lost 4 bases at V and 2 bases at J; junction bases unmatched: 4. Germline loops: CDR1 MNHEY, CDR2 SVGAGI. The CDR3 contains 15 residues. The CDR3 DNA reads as TGTGCCAGCAGTTCCGGGACTAGCGGTACCTACGAGCAGTACTTC. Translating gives CASSSGTSGTYEQYF.

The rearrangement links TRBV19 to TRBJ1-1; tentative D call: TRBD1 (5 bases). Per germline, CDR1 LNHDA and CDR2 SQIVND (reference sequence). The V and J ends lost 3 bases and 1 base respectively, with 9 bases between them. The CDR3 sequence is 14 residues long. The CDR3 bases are TGTGCCAGTAGTATCGGGGGGAAGAACACTGAAGCTTTCTTT. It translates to CASSIGGKNTEAFF.

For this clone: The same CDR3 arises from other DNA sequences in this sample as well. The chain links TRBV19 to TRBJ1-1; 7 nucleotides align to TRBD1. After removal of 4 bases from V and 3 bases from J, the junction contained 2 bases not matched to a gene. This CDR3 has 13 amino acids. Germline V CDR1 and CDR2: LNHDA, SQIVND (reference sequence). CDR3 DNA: TGTGCCAGTAGTAGGGACAGAGACACTGAAGCTTTCTTT. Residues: CASSRDRDTEAFF.

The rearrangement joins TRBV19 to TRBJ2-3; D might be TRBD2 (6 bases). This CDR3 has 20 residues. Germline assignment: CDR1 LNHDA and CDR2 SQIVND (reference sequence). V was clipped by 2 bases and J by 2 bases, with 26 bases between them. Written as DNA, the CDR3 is TGTGCCAGTAGTATAAGGACGCGGGCTTCTAGCGCCTTACTCACAGATACGCAGTATTTT. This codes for CASSIRTRASSALLTDTQYF.

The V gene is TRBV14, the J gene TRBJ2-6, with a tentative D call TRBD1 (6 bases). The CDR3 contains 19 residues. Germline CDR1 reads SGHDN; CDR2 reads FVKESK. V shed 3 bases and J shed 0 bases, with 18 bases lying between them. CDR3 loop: CASSHFTQGLFSGANVLTF. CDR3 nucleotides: TGTGCCAGCAGCCACTTTACACAGGGCCTCTTCTCTGGGGCCAACGTCCTGACTTTC.

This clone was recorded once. CDR3 region: CASSWGPGGTRTEAFF. CDR3 in DNA: TGTGCCAGCAGCTGGGGGCCAGGGGGGACGAGGACTGAAGCTTTCTTT. The V call is TRBV5-6, the J call TRBJ1-1, with TRBD1 identical over 7 bases. The V segment lost 3 bases and the J segment 5 bases; nucleotides outside the gene matches: 13. This CDR3 spans 16 amino acids. Germline CDR1 SGHDT, CDR2 YYEEEE.

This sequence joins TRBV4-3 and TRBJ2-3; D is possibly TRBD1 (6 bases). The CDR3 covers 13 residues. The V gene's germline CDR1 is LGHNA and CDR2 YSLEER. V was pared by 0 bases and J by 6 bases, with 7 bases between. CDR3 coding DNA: TGCGCCAGCAGCCAAGATGACAGGGATACGCAGTATTTT. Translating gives CASSQDDRDTQYF.